This TCR beta chain was recorded in a study of cytomegalovirus exposure and HLA in healthy donors. Primers for the PCR totalled 60 Vbeta and 13 Jbeta. Some clones are missing from TCRdb's copy, which holds only in-frame ones; the method was immunoSEQ multiplex PCR. The data show approximately 110,000 clones, 76% seen once. This clone showed up just a few times. Its target is not known. Germline V gene lookup returns CDR1 LGHNA and CDR2 YSLEER. Trimming at V came to 3 bases and at J to 15 bases, leaving 7 bases not matched to a gene. The CDR3 is 13 residues long. Overall study results and limits: The analysis excluded some indistinguishable V segments, including TRBV6-2 and TRBV6-3.

The sequenced material came from PBMCs. The source is a man aged 50 or older in good health and CMV-seronegative. The chain is built from TRBV4-3 and TRBJ2-2, with 10 nucleotides matching TRBD1. The CDR3 reads CASSQTGTGVMFF. In DNA form, the CDR3 reads TGCGCCAGCAGCCAGACCGGGACAGGGGTGATGTTTTTT.